This T cell receptor (beta chain) derives from a study of cytomegalovirus exposure and HLA in healthy donors. Study results and limitations: According to a later analysis, TCR clusters from the first cohort tended to co-occur in the 100 to 150 validation repertoires. A few CMV-associated chains proved CMV antigen-specific in vitro.

Germline CDR1 KGHSH, CDR2 LQKENI. The V gene lost 1 base and the J gene lost 2 bases, with 11 bases spanning the gap. CDR3 length equals 15 residues. Assay: immunoSEQ multiplex PCR; the TCRdb copy retains only in-frame clones and omits some. The sample records some 150,000 clones, roughly 89% being singletons. On this clone: The antigen remains undetermined.

This clonotype originated in a woman between 18 and 29 years old in good health and CMV-seropositive. The sequenced sample consisted of PBMCs. V is TRBV18 and J is TRBJ1-1; D is perhaps TRBD1 (6 bases). In DNA form, the CDR3 reads TGTGCCAGCTCACCACTCGACAGGAGCAACACTGAAGCTTTCTTT. Its protein product is CASSPLDRSNTEAFF.